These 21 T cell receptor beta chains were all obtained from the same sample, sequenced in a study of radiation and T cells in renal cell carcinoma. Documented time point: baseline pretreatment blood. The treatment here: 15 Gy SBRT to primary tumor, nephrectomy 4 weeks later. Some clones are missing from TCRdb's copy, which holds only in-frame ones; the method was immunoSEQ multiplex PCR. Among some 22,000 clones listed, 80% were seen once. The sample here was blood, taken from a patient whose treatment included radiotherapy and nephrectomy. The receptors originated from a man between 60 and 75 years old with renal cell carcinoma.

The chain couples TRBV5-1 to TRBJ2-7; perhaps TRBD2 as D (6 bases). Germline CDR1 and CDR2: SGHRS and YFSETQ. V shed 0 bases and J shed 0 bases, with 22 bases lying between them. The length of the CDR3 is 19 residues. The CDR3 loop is CASSLVSRGLLKSSYEQYF. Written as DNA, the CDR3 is TGCGCCAGCAGCTTGGTATCGCGGGGACTCCTGAAAAGCTCCTACGAGCAGTACTTC. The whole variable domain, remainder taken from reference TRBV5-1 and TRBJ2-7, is KAGVTQTPRYLIKTRGQQVTLSCSPISGHRSVSWYQQTPGQGLQFLFEYFSETQRNKGNFPGRFSGRQFSNSRSEMNVSTLELGDSALYLCASSLVSRGLLKSSYEQYFGPGTRLTVT.

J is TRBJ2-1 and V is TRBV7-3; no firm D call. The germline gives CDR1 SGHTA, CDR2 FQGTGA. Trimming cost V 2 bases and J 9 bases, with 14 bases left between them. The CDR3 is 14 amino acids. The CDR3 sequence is CASSLQAGIGEQFF. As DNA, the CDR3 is TGTGCCAGCAGCTTACAGGCTGGGATAGGTGAGCAGTTCTTC.

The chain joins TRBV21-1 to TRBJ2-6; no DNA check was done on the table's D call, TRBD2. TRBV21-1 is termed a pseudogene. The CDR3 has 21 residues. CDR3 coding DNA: TGTGCCAGCAGCACGCTCACCCGGACTAGCGGGGACTCCTCTGGGGCCAACGTCCTGACTTTC. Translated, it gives CASSTLTRTSGDSSGANVLTF.

The CDR3 region has the DNA TGTGCCAGCAGTTACGAGACAGGGATGAATTCACCCCTCCACTTT. This sequence encodes CASSYETGMNSPLHF. The chain uses TRBV6-5 and TRBJ1-6, with TRBD1 matching 7 bases. CDR3 length equals 15 residues. The junction had 5 bases not matched to a gene; V was cut back by 2 bases and J by 7 bases. Looked up from germline, CDR1 is MNHEY and CDR2 is SVGAGI.

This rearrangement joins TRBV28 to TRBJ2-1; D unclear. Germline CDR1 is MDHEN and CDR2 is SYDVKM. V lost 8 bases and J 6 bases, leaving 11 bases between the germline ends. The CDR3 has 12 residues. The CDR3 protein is CASSVVGNEQFF. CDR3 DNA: TGTGCCAGCTCTGTAGTGGGCAATGAGCAGTTCTTC. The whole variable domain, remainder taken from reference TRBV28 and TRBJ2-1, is DVKVTQSSRYLVKRTGEKVFLECVQDMDHENMFWYRQDPGLGLRLIYFSYDVKMKEKGDIPEGYSVSREKKERFSLILESASTNQTSMYLCASSVVGNEQFFGPGTRLTVL.

The DNA of the CDR3 is TGTGCCAGCAGCTCACCCTCTCAAGAGACCCAGTACTTC. Encoded protein: CASSSPSQETQYF. The chain employs TRBV7-9 and TRBJ2-5, with unresolved D. This CDR3 contains 13 residues. The V gene lost 4 bases and the J gene lost 2 bases, with 8 bases spanning the gap. Per the germline V gene, CDR1 is SEHNR and CDR2 is FQNEAQ (reference sequence).

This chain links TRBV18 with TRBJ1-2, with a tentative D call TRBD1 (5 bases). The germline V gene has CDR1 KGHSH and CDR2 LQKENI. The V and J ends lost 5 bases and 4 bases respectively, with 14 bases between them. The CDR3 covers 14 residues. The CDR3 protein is CASSENRDPYGYTF. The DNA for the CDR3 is TGTGCCAGCTCAGAGAACCGGGACCCCTATGGCTACACCTTC.

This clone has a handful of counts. CDR3 bases: TGTGCCATCAGTGAGTCTGGAGGGTCGATCCAGCCCCAGCATTTT. Residues: CAISESGGSIQPQHF. V gene TRBV10-3 combines with J gene TRBJ1-5, with D hard to call. Germline V gives CDR1 ENHRY, CDR2 SYGVKD. The CDR3 consists of 15 residues. V lost 0 bases and J 7 bases, leaving 13 bases between the germline ends.

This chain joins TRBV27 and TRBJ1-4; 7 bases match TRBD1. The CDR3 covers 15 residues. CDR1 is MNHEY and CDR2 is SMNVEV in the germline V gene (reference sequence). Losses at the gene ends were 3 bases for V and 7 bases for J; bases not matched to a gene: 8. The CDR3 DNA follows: TGTGCCAGCAGTTTGAGGGGGCAGGGTAGTGAAAAACTGTTTTTT. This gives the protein CASSLRGQGSEKLFF.

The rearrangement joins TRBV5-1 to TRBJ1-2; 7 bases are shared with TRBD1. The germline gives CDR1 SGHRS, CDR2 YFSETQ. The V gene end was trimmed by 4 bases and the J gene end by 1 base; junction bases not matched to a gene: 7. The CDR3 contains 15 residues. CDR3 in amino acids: CASSPETGFNYGYTF. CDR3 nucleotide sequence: TGCGCCAGCAGCCCGGAGACAGGGTTTAACTATGGCTACACCTTC. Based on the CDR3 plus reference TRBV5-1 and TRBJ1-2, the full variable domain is KAGVTQTPRYLIKTRGQQVTLSCSPISGHRSVSWYQQTPGQGLQFLFEYFSETQRNKGNFPGRFSGRQFSNSRSEMNVSTLELGDSALYLCASSPETGFNYGYTFGSGTRLTVV.

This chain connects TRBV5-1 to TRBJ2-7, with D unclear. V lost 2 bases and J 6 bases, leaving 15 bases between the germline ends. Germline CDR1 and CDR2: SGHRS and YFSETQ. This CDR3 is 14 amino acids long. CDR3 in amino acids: CASSFHDQNGEQYF. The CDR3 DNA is TGCGCCAGCAGCTTCCACGACCAAAACGGCGAGCAGTACTTC. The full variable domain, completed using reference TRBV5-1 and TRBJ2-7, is KAGVTQTPRYLIKTRGQQVTLSCSPISGHRSVSWYQQTPGQGLQFLFEYFSETQRNKGNFPGRFSGRQFSNSRSEMNVSTLELGDSALYLCASSFHDQNGEQYFGPGTRLTVT.

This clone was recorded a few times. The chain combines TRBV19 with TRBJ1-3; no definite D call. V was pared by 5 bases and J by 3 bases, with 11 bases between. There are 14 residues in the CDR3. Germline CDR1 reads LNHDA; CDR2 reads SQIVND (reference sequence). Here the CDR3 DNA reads TGTGCCAGTAGTCCCATGGCAGGTGGAAACACCATATATTTT. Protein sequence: CASSPMAGGNTIYF.

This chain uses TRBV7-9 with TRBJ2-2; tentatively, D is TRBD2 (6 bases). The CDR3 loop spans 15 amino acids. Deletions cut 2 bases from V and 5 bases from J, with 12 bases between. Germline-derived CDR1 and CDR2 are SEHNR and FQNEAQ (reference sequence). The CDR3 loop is CASSLSGVWTGELFF. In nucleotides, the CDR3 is TGTGCCAGCAGCTTATCGGGAGTTTGGACCGGGGAGCTGTTTTTT.

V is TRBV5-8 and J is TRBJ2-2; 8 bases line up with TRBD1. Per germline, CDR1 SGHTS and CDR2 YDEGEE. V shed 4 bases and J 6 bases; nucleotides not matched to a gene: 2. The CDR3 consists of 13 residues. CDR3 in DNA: TGTGCCAGCAGCAGGGGACAGGCCGGGGAGCTGTTTTTT. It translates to CASSRGQAGELFF.

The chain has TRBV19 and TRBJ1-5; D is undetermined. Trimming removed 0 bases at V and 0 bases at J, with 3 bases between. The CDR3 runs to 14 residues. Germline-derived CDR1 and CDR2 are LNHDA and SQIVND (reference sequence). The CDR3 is CASSIENSNQPQHF. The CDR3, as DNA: TGTGCCAGTAGTATAGAAAATAGCAATCAGCCCCAGCATTTT. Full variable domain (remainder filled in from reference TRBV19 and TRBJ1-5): DGGITQSPKYLFRKEGQNVTLSCEQNLNHDAMYWYRQDPGQGLRLIYYSQIVNDFQKGDIAEGYSVSREKKESFPLTVTSAQKNPTAFYLCASSIENSNQPQHFGDGTRLSIL.

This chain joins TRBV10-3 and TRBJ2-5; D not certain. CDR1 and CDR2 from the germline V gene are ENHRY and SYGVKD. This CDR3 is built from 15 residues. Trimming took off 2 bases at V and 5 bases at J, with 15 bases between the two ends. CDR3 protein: CAISETILNGETQYF. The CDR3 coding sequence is TGTGCCATCAGTGAGACTATACTCAACGGGGAGACCCAGTACTTC.

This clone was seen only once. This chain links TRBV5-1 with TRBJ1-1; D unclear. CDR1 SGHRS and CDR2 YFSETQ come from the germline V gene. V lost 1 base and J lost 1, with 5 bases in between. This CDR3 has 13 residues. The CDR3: CASSLWGNTEAFF. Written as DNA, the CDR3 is TGCGCCAGCAGCTTGTGGGGGAACACTGAAGCTTTCTTT.

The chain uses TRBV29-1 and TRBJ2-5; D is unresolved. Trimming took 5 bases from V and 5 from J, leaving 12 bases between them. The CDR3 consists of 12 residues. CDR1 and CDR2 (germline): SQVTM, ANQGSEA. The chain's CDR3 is CSVTLGIETQYF. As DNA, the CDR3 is TGCAGCGTTACCCTAGGGATCGAGACCCAGTACTTC.

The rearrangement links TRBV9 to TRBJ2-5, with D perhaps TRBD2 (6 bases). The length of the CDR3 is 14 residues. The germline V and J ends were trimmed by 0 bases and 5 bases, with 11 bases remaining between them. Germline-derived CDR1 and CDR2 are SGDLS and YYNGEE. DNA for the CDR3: TGTGCCAGCAGCGTAGAGGGGAGGAGGGAGACCCAGTACTTC. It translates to CASSVEGRRETQYF.

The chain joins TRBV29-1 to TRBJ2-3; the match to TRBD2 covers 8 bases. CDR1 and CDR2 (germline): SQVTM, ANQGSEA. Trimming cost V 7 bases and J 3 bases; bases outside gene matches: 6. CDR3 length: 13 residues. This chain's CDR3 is CSAGLAETDTQYF. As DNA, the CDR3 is TGCAGCGCTGGACTAGCAGAAACAGATACGCAGTATTTT.

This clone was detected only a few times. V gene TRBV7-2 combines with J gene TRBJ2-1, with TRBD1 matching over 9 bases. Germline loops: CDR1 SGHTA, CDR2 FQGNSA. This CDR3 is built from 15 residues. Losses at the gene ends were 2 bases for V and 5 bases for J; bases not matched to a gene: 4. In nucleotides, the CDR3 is TGTGCCAGCAGCTTATGGGACAGGGCTAACAATGAGCAGTTCTTC. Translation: CASSLWDRANNEQFF.